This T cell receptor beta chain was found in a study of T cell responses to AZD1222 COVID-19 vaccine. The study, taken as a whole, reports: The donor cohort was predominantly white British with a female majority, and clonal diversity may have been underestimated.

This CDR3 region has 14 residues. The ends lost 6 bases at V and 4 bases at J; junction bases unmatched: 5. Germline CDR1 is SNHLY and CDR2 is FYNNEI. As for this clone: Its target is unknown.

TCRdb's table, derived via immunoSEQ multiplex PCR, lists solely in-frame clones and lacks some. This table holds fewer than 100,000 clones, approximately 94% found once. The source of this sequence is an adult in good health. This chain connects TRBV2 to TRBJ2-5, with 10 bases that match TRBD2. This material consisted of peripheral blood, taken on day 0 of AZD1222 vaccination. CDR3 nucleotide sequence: TGTGCCAGCAGGGCGCTAGCGGGGGCAGAGACCCAGTACTTC. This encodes CASRALAGAETQYF. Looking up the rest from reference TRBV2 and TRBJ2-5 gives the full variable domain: EPEVTQTPSHQVTQMGQEVILRCVPISNHLYFYWYRQILGQKVEFLVSFYNNEISEKSEIFDDQFSVERPDGSNFTLKIRSTKLEDSAMYFCASRALAGAETQYFGPGTRLLVL.